These 4 T cell receptor beta chains were sequenced from one sample in a study of blood T cell repertoires in COVID-19. Profiled with immunoSEQ multiplex PCR; TCRdb holds only in-frame clones, not every one. This table has fewer than 250,000 clones, roughly 91% appearing once. The sequenced sample was peripheral blood. The source of these receptors is a man aged 25-45 years with COVID-19, enrolled during active disease.

This chain uses TRBV3-1 (or the pseudogene TRBV3-2) with TRBJ2-5; no clear D gene. Germline V gene lookup returns CDR1 LGHDT and CDR2 YNNKEL (reference sequence). With 0 bases removed from V and 4 bases from J, the gap between germline ends came to 9 bases. The CDR3 length is 14 residues. The CDR3 is CASSQDNSRETQYF. CDR3 DNA: TGTGCCAGCAGCCAAGATAATAGCCGAGAGACCCAGTACTTC.

The chain links TRBV5-6 to TRBJ1-1, with 9 bases aligning to TRBD1. Per germline, CDR1 SGHDT and CDR2 YYEEEE. The length of the CDR3 is 15 residues. V lost 2 bases and J lost 3; bases outside the gene matches: 5. In nucleotides, the CDR3 is TGTGCCAGCAGCTTAGGGGACAGGGACCACACTGAAGCTTTCTTT. This codes for CASSLGDRDHTEAFF.

The chain couples TRBV27 to TRBJ1-6; D gene ambiguous. CDR1 MNHEY and CDR2 SMNVEV come from the germline V gene (reference sequence). Between the trimmed V and J ends, which lost 3 bases and 10 bases, there was a span of 13 bases. CDR3 length: 14 amino acids. The CDR3, as DNA: TGTGCCAGCAGTTTCTACGGTACCGGGTCACCCCTCCACTTT. Its translation: CASSFYGTGSPLHF.

The chain joins TRBV6-2 or TRBV6-3 to TRBJ1-3; TRBD1 might be the D (6 bases). The V end lost 1 base, the J end lost 4 bases, and 14 bases lay between the germline ends. The CDR3 sequence is 16 residues long. Per the germline V gene, CDR1 is MNHEY and CDR2 is SVGEGT. CDR3 residues: CASSYLVGASGNTIYF. CDR3 in DNA: TGTGCCAGCAGTTACTTGGTGGGGGCGTCCGGAAACACCATATATTTT.